Listed below are T cell receptor beta chains from one sample, sequenced in a study of shared T cell receptors in the human thymus. The protocol was immunoSEQ multiplex PCR, while the TCRdb copy is restricted to in-frame clones and leaves out a portion. The table has 630,000 or so clones, around 87% seen once; the top ten hold roughly 0.0087%. Separately, the same data were catalogued under a study of human thymus T cells.

What was sequenced was thymocytes. These receptors came from a boy younger than two with a congenital heart defect. The CDR3 runs from the conserved cysteine through the conserved F or W. The D gene is left open where the match is weak. The size entry is marked missing in some rows and otherwise reads once, few, many or a size class.

clone size,V gene,D gene,J gene,CDR3 protein,CDR3 DNA
NA,TRBV28,NA,TRBJ1-1,CASSPPEGRKTEAFF,TGTGCCAGCAGCCCCCCGGAGGGGCGCAAAACTGAAGCTTTCTTT
NA,TRBV19,TRBD2,TRBJ2-7,CASSIRVGLAGVYEQYF,TGTGCCAGTAGTATTCGGGTTGGGCTAGCGGGAGTCTACGAGCAGTACTTC
NA,TRBV25-1,NA,TRBJ1-1,CASSDRTEPYEAFF,TGTGCCAGCAGTGACCGGACAGAACCGTATGAAGCTTTCTTT
NA,TRBV27,NA,TRBJ2-1,CASSPGVAQRVF,TGTGCCAGCAGTCCTGGGGTGGCCCAGAGGGTCTTC
NA,TRBV27,NA,TRBJ2-7,CASSNHRDKYEQYF,TGTGCCAGCAGTAACCACCGGGATAAGTACGAGCAGTACTTC
NA,TRBV7-2,TRBD1,TRBJ1-3,CASRRQGPLLSGNTIYF,TGTGCCAGCCGCCGACAGGGCCCCCTACTCTCTGGAAACACCATATATTTT
NA,TRBV5-6,TRBD2,TRBJ2-5,CASTWTSGRFRETQYF,TGTGCCAGCACCTGGACTAGCGGGAGATTTAGGGAGACCCAGTACTTC
NA,TRBV7-9,TRBD2,TRBJ2-7,CASSLKPSSGGAHEQYF,TGTGCCAGCAGCTTGAAGCCCTCCAGCGGGGGGGCCCACGAGCAGTACTTC
NA,TRBV14,NA,TRBJ2-1,CASSQEDWESSYNEQFF,TGTGCCAGCAGCCAAGAGGATTGGGAGAGCTCCTACAATGAGCAGTTCTTC
NA,TRBV28,TRBD2,TRBJ2-7,CASGWTSEGHEQYF,TGTGCCAGCGGCTGGACTAGCGAGGGCCACGAGCAGTACTTC
NA,TRBV28,NA,TRBJ2-7,CASSFSSGAYEQYF,TGTGCCAGCAGTTTCTCCTCAGGGGCCTACGAGCAGTACTTC
once,TRBV11-2,NA,TRBJ2-7,CASSLDADSYEQYF,TGTGCCAGCAGCTTAGATGCAGACTCCTACGAGCAGTACTTC
NA,TRBV29-1,NA,TRBJ2-2,CSVEDRLLTGELFF,TGCAGCGTTGAAGATCGACTACTCACCGGGGAGCTGTTTTTT
NA,TRBV5-1,NA,TRBJ1-5,CASSLGGRFNQPQHF,TGCGCCAGCAGCTTGGGCGGGCGGTTCAATCAGCCCCAGCATTTT